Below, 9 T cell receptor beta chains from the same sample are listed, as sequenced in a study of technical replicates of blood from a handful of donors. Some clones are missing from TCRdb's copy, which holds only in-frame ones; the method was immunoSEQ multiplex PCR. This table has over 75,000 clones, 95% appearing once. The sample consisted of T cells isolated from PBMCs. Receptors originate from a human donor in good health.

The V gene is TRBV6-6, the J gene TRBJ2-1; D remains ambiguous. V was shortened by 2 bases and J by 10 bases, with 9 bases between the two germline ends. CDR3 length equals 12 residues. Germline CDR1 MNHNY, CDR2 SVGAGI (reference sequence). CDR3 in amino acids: CASSYPDTEQFF. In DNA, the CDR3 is TGTGCCAGCAGTTACCCTGACACAGAGCAGTTCTTC.

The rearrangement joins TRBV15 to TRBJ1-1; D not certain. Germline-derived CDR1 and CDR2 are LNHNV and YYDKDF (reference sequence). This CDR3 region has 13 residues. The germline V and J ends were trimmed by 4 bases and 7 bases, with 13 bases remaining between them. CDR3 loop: CATSKDNWSEAFF. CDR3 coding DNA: TGTGCCACCAGCAAAGACAATTGGAGTGAAGCTTTCTTT.

In DNA form, the CDR3 reads TGTGCCAGTAGCCCATGGGACAGGAACTACGAGCAGTACTTC. The encoded protein is CASSPWDRNYEQYF. The gene calls are TRBV19 and TRBJ2-7, with TRBD1 matching 8 bases. CDR3 size: 14 residues. Unmatched junction bases numbered 7, after V lost 6 bases and J lost 3 bases. Germline V gives CDR1 LNHDA, CDR2 SQIVND (reference sequence).

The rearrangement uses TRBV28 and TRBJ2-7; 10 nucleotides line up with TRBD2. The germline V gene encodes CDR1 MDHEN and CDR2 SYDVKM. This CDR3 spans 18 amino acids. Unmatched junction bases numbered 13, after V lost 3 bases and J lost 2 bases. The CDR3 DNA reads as TGTGCCAGCAGTTTTCCGAAAAGAAGCGGGAGGGCCGCCTACGAGCAGTACTTC. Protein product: CASSFPKRSGRAAYEQYF.

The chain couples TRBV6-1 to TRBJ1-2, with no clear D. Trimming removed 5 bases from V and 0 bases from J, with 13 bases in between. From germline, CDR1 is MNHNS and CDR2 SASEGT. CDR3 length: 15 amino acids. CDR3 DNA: TGTGCCAGCAGTCAGTCTGACTTCACTAACTATGGCTACACCTTC. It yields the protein CASSQSDFTNYGYTF.

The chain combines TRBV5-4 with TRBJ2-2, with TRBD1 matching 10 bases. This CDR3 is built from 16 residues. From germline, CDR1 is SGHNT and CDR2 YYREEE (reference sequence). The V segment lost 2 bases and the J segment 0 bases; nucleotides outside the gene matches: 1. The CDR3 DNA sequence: TGTGCCAGCAGCTTTGACAGGGGGCCGAACACCGGGGAGCTGTTTTTT. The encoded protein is CASSFDRGPNTGELFF.

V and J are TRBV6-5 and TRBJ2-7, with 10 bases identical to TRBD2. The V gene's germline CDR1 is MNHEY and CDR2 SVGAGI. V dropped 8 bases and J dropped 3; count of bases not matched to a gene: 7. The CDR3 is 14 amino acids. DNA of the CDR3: TGTGCCAGCCGAAAGGCTAGCGGGAGCTACGAGCAGTACTTC. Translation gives CASRKASGSYEQYF.

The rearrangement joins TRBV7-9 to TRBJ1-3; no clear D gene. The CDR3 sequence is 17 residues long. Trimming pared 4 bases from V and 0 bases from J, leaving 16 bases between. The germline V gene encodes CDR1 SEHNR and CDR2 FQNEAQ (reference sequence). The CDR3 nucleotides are TGTGCCAGCAGCTCGATAAACCGCAACAGCTCTGGAAACACCATATATTTT. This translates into CASSSINRNSSGNTIYF.

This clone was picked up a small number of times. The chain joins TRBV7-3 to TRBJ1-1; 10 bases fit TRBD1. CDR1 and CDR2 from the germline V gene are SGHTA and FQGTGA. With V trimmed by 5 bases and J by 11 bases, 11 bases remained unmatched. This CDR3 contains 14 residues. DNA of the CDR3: TGTGCCAGCAGCACCACCGGGACAGGGGCTCGGGCTTTCTTT. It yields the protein CASSTTGTGARAFF.